The present TCR beta chain was sequenced within a study of tissue T cells after allogeneic stem cell transplantation. Overall study context: This research-autopsy study prospectively enrolled adult allogeneic hematopoietic cell transplant recipients with steroid-refractory graft-versus-host disease. Patients with graft-versus-host disease had grafts: four unmodified, three CD34-selected and T-cell-depleted. Where cell numbers permitted, CD3+ T cells were sorted from preserved blood and marrow.

The V end lost 1 base, the J end lost 6 bases, and 4 bases lay between the germline ends. Germline CDR1 LGHDT, CDR2 YNNKEL (reference sequence). This CDR3 comprises 13 residues. To note about this clone: Its antigen is undetermined.

The method was immunoSEQ multiplex PCR; TCRdb's version includes in-frame clones alone and lacks a portion of them. The profile shows about 26,000 clones, about 90% of them singletons. Findings and limits, study-wide: Blood and spleen captured only part of the tissue TCR repertoire.

The clonotype comes from a male donor at least 60 years old who later had graft-versus-host disease after an allogeneic stem cell transplant. Sequenced material: blood, taken before transplantation. The rearrangement links TRBV3-1 (or the pseudogene TRBV3-2) to TRBJ1-6; no clear D gene. The CDR3 bases are TGTGCCAGCAGCCAAGGCGCTAATTCACCCCTCCACTTT. Encoded protein: CASSQGANSPLHF.